This T cell receptor beta chain is drawn from a study of blood T cells in healthy people across ages. The study, taken as a whole, reports: Estimated diversity across one million T cells was deemed an underestimate. Naive and antigen-experienced cells were not separated, limiting conclusive comparison.

Together with a sample-barcoded 5' primer, a J-beta primer mix was included in a second PCR lasting about 6 to 11 cycles. Each cDNA molecule received a tag from a template-switch adaptor that had 12 random nucleotides. TCRdb itself ran the 5' RACE reads through MiXCR, one entry per CDR3 protein. The sample lists 1,500,000 or so distinct CDR3 sequences; less than 45% were seen once. The sample holds a few counts of this clonotype. Its target is unknown. The germline gives CDR1 MNHEY, CDR2 SVGEGT. The V gene end was trimmed by 6 bases and the J gene end by 2 bases; junction bases not matched to a gene: 7. The CDR3 has 14 amino acids.

The rearrangement uses TRBV6-2 or TRBV6-3 and TRBJ2-7; 7 bases match TRBD1. Sequenced input: blood. The origin of this receptor is a woman under 30 in good health. The CDR3: CASRIWTGAYEQYF. CDR3 nucleotides: TGTGCCAGCAGGATATGGACAGGCGCCTACGAGCAGTACTTC.